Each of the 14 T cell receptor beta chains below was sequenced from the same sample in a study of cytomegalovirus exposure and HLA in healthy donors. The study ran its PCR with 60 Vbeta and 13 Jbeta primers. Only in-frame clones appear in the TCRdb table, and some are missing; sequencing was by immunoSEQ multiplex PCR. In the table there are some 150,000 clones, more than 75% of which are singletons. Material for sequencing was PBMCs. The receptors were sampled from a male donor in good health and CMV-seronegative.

The CDR3 DNA is TGCAGCATAAGAGGGCGGGGGGGCCGAACAGATACGCAGTATTTT. Encoded protein: CSIRGRGGRTDTQYF. This chain connects TRBV29-1 to TRBJ2-3, with 9 bases matching TRBD2. V lost 8 bases and J lost 3; bases outside the gene matches: 12. Per the germline V gene, CDR1 is SQVTM and CDR2 is ANQGSEA. This CDR3 region has 15 residues.

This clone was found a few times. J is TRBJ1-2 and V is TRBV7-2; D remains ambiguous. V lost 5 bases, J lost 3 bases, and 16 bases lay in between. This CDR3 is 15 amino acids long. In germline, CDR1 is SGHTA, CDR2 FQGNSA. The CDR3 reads CASSPRLIGDYGYTF. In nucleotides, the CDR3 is TGTGCCAGCAGCCCTCGACTCATCGGGGACTATGGCTACACCTTC.

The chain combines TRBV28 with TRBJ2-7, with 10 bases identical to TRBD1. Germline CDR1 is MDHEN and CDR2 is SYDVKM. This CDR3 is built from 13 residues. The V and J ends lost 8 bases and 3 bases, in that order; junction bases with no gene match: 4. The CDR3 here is CASRGTGDYEQYF. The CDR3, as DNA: TGTGCCAGCCGCGGGACAGGGGACTACGAGCAGTACTTC.

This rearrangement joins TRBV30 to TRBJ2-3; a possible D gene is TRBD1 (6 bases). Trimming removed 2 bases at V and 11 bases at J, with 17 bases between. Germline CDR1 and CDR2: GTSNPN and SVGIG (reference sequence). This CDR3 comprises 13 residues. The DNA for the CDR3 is TGTGCCTGGAGTCAGGACAGCAGCTTTGGGCAGTATTTT. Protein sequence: CAWSQDSSFGQYF.

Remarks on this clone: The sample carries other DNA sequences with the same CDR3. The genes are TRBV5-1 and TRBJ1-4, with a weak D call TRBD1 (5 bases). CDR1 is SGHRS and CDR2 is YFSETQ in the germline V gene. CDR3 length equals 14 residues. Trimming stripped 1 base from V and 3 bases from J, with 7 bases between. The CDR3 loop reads CASSLTGSNEKLFF. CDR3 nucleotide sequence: TGCGCCAGCAGCTTGACAGGCTCTAATGAAAAACTGTTTTTT.

The CDR3 is CASSLSGFSDLLEQYF. In DNA, the CDR3 is TGTGCCAGCAGCTTGAGCGGTTTCTCGGACCTCCTCGAGCAGTACTTC. The rearrangement links TRBV5-6 to TRBJ2-7, with a possible D match to TRBD2 (5 bases). Trimming removed 1 base at V and 6 bases at J, with 20 bases between. The CDR3 spans 16 residues. Germline V gene lookup returns CDR1 SGHDT and CDR2 YYEEEE.

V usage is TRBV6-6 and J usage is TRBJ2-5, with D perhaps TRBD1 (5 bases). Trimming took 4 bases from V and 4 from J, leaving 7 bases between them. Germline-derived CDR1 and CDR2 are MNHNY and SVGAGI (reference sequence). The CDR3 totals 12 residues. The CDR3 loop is CASSSGIETQYF. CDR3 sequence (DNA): TGTGCCAGCAGTTCAGGGATAGAGACCCAGTACTTC.

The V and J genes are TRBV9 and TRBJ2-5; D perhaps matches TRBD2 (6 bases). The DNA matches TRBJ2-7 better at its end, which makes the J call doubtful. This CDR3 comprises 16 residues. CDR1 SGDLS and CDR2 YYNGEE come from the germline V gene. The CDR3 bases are TGTGCCAGCAGCGCCCGGACTAACCCATATCCCTACGAGCAGTACTTC. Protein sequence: CASSARTNPYPYEQYF.

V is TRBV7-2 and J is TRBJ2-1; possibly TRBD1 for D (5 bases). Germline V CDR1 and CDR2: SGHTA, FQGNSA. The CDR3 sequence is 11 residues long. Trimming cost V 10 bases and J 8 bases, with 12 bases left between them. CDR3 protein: CATNKGYEQFF. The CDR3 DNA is TGTGCCACCAATAAGGGGTATGAGCAGTTCTTC.

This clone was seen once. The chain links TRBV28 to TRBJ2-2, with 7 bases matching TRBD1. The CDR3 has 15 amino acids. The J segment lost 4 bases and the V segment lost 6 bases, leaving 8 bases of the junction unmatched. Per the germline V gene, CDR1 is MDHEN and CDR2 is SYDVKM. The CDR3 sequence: CASRSTGTATGELFF. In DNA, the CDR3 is TGTGCCAGCAGATCGACAGGGACGGCCACCGGGGAGCTGTTTTTT. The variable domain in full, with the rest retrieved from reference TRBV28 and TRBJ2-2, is DVKVTQSSRYLVKRTGEKVFLECVQDMDHENMFWYRQDPGLGLRLIYFSYDVKMKEKGDIPEGYSVSREKKERFSLILESASTNQTSMYLCASRSTGTATGELFFGEGSRLTVL.

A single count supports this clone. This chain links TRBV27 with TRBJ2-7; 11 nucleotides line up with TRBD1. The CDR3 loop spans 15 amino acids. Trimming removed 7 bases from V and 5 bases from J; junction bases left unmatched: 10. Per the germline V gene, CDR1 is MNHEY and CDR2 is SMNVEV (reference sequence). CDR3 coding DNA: TGTGCCAGCAAAGGTACCGGACAGGGGGCCCACGAGCAGTACTTC. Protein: CASKGTGQGAHEQYF.

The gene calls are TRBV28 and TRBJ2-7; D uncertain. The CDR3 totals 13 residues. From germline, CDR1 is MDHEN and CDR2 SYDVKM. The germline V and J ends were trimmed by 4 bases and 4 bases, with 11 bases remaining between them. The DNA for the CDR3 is TGTGCCAGCAGTTATGCAGCGATGTACGAGCAGTACTTC. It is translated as CASSYAAMYEQYF.

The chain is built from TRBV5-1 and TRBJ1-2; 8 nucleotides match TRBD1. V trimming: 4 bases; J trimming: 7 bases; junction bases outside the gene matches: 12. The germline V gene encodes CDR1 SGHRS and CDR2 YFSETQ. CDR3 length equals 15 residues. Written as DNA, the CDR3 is TGCGCCAGCAGCGCCCCCCCGGACAGGGAGGGTGGCTACACCTTC. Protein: CASSAPPDREGGYTF.

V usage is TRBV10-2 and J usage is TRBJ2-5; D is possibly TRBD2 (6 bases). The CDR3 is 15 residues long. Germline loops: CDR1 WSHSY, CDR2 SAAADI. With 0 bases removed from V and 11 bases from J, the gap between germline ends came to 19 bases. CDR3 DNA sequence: TGCGCCAGCAGTGAGTCGAATGTGTGGAGGGAGGAGCAGTACTTC. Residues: CASSESNVWREEQYF.